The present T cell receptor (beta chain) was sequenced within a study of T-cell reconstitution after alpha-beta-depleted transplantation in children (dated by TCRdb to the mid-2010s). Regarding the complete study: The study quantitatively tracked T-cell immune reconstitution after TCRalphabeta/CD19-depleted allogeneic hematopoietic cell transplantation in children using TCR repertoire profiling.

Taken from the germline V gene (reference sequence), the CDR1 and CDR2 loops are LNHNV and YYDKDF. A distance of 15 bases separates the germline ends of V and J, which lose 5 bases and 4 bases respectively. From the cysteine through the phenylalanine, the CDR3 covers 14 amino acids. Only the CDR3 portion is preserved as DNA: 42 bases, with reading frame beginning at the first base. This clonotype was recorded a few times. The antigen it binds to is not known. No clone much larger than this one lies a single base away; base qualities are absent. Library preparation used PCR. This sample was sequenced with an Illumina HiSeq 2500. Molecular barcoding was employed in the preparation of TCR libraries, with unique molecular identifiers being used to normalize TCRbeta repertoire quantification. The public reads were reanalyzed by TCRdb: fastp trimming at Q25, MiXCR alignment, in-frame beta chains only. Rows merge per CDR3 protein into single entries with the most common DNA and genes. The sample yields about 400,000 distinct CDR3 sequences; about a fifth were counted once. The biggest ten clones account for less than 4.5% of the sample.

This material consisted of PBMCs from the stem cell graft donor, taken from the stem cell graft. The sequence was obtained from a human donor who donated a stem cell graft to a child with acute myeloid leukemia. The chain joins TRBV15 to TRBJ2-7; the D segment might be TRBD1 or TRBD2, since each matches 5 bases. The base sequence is TGTGCCACCAGCGTCGACCGGTGGGGGTACGAGCAGTACTTC. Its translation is CATSVDRWGYEQYF.